This paragraph covers one T cell receptor (beta chain) sequence. No antigen is known for it. This entry belongs to a study of cytomegalovirus exposure and HLA in healthy donors. Study information: A subsequent analysis stated that the approximately 120 validation repertoires were run on the same platform as the roughly 670 first-cohort repertoires. The study, taken as a whole, reports: It was 160 or so TCR beta chains that were listed as cytomegalovirus-associated. Rare sequences made up most TCRs, while some public TCRs were found in many donors. Reported performance of the classifier showed diagnosis of cytomegalovirus status with high specificity and sensitivity.

V gave up 1 base and J gave up 0 bases; unmatched junction bases: 15. CDR1 and CDR2 (germline): SGHRS, YFSETQ. The CDR3 sequence is 20 residues long. Only in-frame clones appear in the TCRdb table, and some are missing; sequencing was by immunoSEQ multiplex PCR. The sample has approximately 210,000 clones, about 84% seen once; the top ten hold over 1.3%. The TCR originated in a woman younger than 30 in good health and CMV-seronegative. Input material: PBMCs. V is TRBV5-1 and J is TRBJ1-3; TRBD1 aligns across 8 bases. The CDR3 spells CASSLPPFGTGLSSGNTIYF. In DNA, the CDR3 is TGCGCCAGCAGCTTGCCACCCTTCGGGACAGGACTTTCCTCTGGAAACACCATATATTTT.